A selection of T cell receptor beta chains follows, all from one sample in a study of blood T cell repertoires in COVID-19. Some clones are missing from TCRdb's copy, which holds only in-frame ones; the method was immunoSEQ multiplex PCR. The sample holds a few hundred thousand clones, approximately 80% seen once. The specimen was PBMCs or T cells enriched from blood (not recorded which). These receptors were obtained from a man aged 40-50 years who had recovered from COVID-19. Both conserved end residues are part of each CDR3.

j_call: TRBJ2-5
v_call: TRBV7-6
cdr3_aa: CASGTSGTETQYF

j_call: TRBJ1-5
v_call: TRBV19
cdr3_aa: CASRQQDYSNQPQHF

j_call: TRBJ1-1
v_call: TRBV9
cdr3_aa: CASSSGWEGQAFF

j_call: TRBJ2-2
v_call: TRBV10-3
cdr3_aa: CAISDGGPTGELFF

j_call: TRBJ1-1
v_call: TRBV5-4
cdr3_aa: CASRETANTEAFF

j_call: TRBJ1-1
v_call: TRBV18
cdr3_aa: CASSLNRGLSEAFF

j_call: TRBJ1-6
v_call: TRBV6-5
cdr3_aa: CASSYSPGQRHSPLHF

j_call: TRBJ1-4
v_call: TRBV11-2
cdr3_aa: CASLGTDTATNEKLFF

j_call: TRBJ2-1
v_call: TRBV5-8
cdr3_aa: CASSLAAAPGDEQFF

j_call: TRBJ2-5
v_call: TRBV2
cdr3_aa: CASNRQRQETQYF

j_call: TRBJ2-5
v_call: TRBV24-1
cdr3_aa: CATSDPTSGLETQYF

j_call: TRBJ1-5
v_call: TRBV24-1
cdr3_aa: CATPPDRGYQPQHF

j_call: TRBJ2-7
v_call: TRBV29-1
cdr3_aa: CSVHTEGSSYEQYF

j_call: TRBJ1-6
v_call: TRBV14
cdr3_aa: CASRPGTPFQYNSPLHF

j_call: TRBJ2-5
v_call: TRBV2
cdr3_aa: CASRVTGRGETQYF

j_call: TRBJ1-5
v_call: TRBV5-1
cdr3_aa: CASSPGTAYSNQPQHF

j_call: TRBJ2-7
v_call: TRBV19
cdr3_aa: CASSMTGRSYEQYF

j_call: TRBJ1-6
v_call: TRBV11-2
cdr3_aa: CASSLGQAINSPLHF

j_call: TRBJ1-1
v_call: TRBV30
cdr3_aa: CAWKGVGDTEAFF

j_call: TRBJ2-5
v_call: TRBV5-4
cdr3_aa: CASSLDSWETQYF

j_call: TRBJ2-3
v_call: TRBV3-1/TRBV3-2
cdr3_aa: CASSWGLFTDTQYF

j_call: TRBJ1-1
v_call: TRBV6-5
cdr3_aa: CASSHGTTEAFF

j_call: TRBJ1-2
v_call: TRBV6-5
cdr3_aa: CASRFRTGDGYTF

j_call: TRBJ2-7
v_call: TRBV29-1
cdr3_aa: CSALADSSYEQYF

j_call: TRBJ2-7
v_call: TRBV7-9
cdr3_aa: CASSSDRGLSIIYEQYF

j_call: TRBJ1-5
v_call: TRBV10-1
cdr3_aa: CASSDRGTAQHF

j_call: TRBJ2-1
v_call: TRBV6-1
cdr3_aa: CASSGAGVGEQFF

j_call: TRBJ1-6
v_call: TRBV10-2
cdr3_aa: CASSRDDNSPLHF

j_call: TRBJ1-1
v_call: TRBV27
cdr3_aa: CASSLRAGETEAFF

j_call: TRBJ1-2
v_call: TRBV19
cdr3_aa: CASSPRTGLNYGYTF

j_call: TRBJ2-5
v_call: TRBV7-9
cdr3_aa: CASSVLLTGIQETQYF

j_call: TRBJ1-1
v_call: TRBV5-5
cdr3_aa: CASSLGTGATEAFF

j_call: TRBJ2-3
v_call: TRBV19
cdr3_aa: CASSPMGTGKKNTQYF

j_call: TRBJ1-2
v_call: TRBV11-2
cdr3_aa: CASSLDPGGGAWGHGYTF

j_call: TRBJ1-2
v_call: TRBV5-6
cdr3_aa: CASRGGHYGYTF

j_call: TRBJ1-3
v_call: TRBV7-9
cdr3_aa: CASSFAGTGDGVRNTIYF

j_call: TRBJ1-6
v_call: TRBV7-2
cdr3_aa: CASSPRDSSNSPLHF

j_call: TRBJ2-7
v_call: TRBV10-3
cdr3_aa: CAISESDRGAYEQYF

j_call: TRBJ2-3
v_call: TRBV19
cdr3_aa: CASSMSAGGGADTQYF

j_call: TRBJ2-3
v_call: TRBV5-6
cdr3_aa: CASSFFGTNTDTQYF